A selection of T cell receptor beta chains follows, all from one sample in a study of T cell responses to AZD1222 COVID-19 vaccine. Data came from immunoSEQ multiplex PCR; TCRdb stores just in-frame clones and leaves some out. The table records tens of thousands of clones, just over 90% of them present only once. The sequencing here drew on peripheral blood, taken 28 days after the second AZD1222 dose. The origin of the receptors is an adult who received the AZD1222 COVID-19 vaccine. The CDR3 runs from the conserved cysteine through the conserved F or W. Fields, in order: V gene, D gene, clone size, J gene, CDR3 DNA, CDR3 protein. A D gene is named only where the DNA matches it firmly. Clone size is stated in some rows and not others, as once, few, many or a class when expanded.

V: TRBV6-7; D: TRBD1; size: once; J: TRBJ1-1; DNA: TGTGCCAGGGCAGACAGGGTGGACACTGAAGCTTTCTTT; CDR3: CARADRVDTEAFF
V: TRBV9; D: .; size: .; J: TRBJ2-3; DNA: TGTGCCAGCAGCGTGGGATCTTTTGTAGGGGATACGCAGTATTTT; CDR3: CASSVGSFVGDTQYF
V: TRBV10-3; D: TRBD1; size: .; J: TRBJ1-2; DNA: TGTGCCTCCGGGACAGGCGACCTTGCCAACTATGGCTACACCTTC; CDR3: CASGTGDLANYGYTF
V: TRBV3-1/TRBV3-2; D: TRBD1; size: .; J: TRBJ1-2; DNA: TGTGCCAGCAGAGACAGGGACAGGGCAAAGGGCTACACCTTC; CDR3: CASRDRDRAKGYTF
V: TRBV7-9; D: TRBD1; size: .; J: TRBJ1-5; DNA: TGTGCCAGCAGCCCAGGGACAGGGAGAAATCAGCCCCAGCATTTT; CDR3: CASSPGTGRNQPQHF
V: TRBV6-6; D: .; size: .; J: TRBJ1-1; DNA: TGTGCCAGCAGCTCCACTGTGAACACTGAAGCTTTCTTT; CDR3: CASSSTVNTEAFF
V: TRBV2; D: .; size: .; J: TRBJ2-7; DNA: TGTGCCAGCAGCGCAGACAGGGAGGTCGAGCAGTACTTC; CDR3: CASSADREVEQYF
V: TRBV21-1; D: .; size: .; J: TRBJ1-5; DNA: TGTGCCAGCAGCAAAGTGAGAACAGGGGTTAGCAATCAGCCCCAGCATTTT; CDR3: CASSKVRTGVSNQPQHF
V: TRBV11-2; D: .; size: .; J: TRBJ2-7; DNA: TGTGCCAGCAGCCTAAGCGGTGGACCCACGGACCCCTACGAGCAGTACTTC; CDR3: CASSLSGGPTDPYEQYF
V: TRBV19; D: .; size: .; J: TRBJ1-3; DNA: TGTGCCAGTAGTCCAAGGGCCGGAAACACCATATATTTT; CDR3: CASSPRAGNTIYF
V: TRBV3-1/TRBV3-2; D: .; size: once; J: TRBJ2-3; DNA: TGTGCCAGCAGGGGCCCCACAGATACGCAGTATTTT; CDR3: CASRGPTDTQYF
V: TRBV30; D: .; size: .; J: TRBJ2-3; DNA: TGTGCCTGGACCCAGGGTAGCGCAGATACGCAGTATTTT; CDR3: CAWTQGSADTQYF
V: TRBV7-9; D: .; size: .; J: TRBJ2-2; DNA: TGTGCCAGCAGCACCGCCCGGTTCTCAGGGGAGCTGTTTTTT; CDR3: CASSTARFSGELFF
V: TRBV7-3; D: TRBD1; size: .; J: TRBJ2-7; DNA: TGTGCCAGCAGCTTAGGACAGGGGGTAAACTACGAGCAGTACTTC; CDR3: CASSLGQGVNYEQYF
V: TRBV7-6; D: .; size: .; J: TRBJ2-1; DNA: TGTGCCAGCAGCTATCCGATGAGAGGGAGCAATGAGCAGTTCTTC; CDR3: CASSYPMRGSNEQFF
V: TRBV6-5; D: TRBD1; size: .; J: TRBJ1-1; DNA: TGTGCCAGCTGCCCTCAGGGACAGGGTTCTGAAGCTTTCTTT; CDR3: CASCPQGQGSEAFF
V: TRBV29-1; D: .; size: .; J: TRBJ2-7; DNA: TGCAGCGTCCAGGGTAGGAACTACGAGCAGTACTTC; CDR3: CSVQGRNYEQYF
V: TRBV11-1; D: TRBD1; size: .; J: TRBJ2-3; DNA: TGTGCCAGCAGCCCCGGGACAGCCACAGATACGCAGTATTTT; CDR3: CASSPGTATDTQYF
V: TRBV18; D: .; size: .; J: TRBJ1-2; DNA: TGTGCCAGCTCACCGACCGTGGAGGGAGACTATGGCTACACCTTC; CDR3: CASSPTVEGDYGYTF
V: TRBV5-1; D: TRBD2; size: .; J: TRBJ2-5; DNA: TGCGCCAGCAGCGGTGGGACTAGCATCCAAGAGACCCAGTACTTC; CDR3: CASSGGTSIQETQYF
V: TRBV9; D: .; size: .; J: TRBJ1-4; DNA: TGTGCCAGCAGCGCGGGACTCAATGAAAAACTGTTTTTT; CDR3: CASSAGLNEKLFF
V: TRBV6-5; D: .; size: .; J: TRBJ1-1; DNA: TGTGCCAGCAGTTACTCGAATCCTGGGAACACTGAAGCTTTCTTT; CDR3: CASSYSNPGNTEAFF
V: TRBV7-2; D: TRBD2; size: .; J: TRBJ2-3; DNA: TGTGCCAGCAGCTTAGAGACTAGCGGGGCCAACCCGCAGTATTTT; CDR3: CASSLETSGANPQYF
V: TRBV29-1; D: .; size: .; J: TRBJ1-1; DNA: TGCAGCGTTCTCCAGGGTGTCACTGAAGCTTTCTTT; CDR3: CSVLQGVTEAFF
V: TRBV30; D: .; size: .; J: TRBJ1-2; DNA: TGTGCCTGCACAGGCGGCCTCGGCTATGGCTACACCTTC; CDR3: CACTGGLGYGYTF
V: TRBV19; D: .; size: .; J: TRBJ2-3; DNA: TGTGCCAGTACCAACATCCCAAGTGATACGCAGTATTTT; CDR3: CASTNIPSDTQYF
V: TRBV28; D: .; size: .; J: TRBJ2-3; DNA: TGTGCCAGCAGTGGGGACAGCACAGATACGCAGTATTTT; CDR3: CASSGDSTDTQYF
V: TRBV23-1; D: TRBD1; size: .; J: TRBJ1-1; DNA: TGCGCCAGCAGTTCACCGGGACAGGGATGTAAGACTGAAGCTTTCTTT; CDR3: CASSSPGQGCKTEAFF
V: TRBV6-2/TRBV6-3; D: .; size: .; J: TRBJ1-1; DNA: TGTGCCAGCAGTCGGACCTCAACAGGCACTGAAGCTTTCTTT; CDR3: CASSRTSTGTEAFF
V: TRBV5-1; D: TRBD1; size: .; J: TRBJ1-1; DNA: TGCGCCAGCACCACAGGGGGCCCCAGCACTGAAGCTTTCTTT; CDR3: CASTTGGPSTEAFF
V: TRBV6-1; D: .; size: .; J: TRBJ2-1; DNA: TGTGCCAGCAGTGAAGCGGGGCAGTTGCAGTTCTTC; CDR3: CASSEAGQLQFF
V: TRBV7-2; D: .; size: few; J: TRBJ1-2; DNA: TGTGCCAGCAGCTTTATGGGCGATGGCTACACCTTC; CDR3: CASSFMGDGYTF
V: TRBV10-3; D: .; size: .; J: TRBJ1-5; DNA: TGTGCCATCAGTGACCCGAGCGGGAATAGCAATCAGCCCCAGCATTTT; CDR3: CAISDPSGNSNQPQHF
V: TRBV5-1; D: TRBD1; size: .; J: TRBJ1-6; DNA: TGCGCCAGCAGCTTTGGACAGGGGGGTCCTAATTCACCCCTCCACTTT; CDR3: CASSFGQGGPNSPLHF
V: TRBV7-2; D: .; size: .; J: TRBJ2-7; DNA: TGTGCCAGCAGCTTAGTCCGGAACGAGCAGTACTTC; CDR3: CASSLVRNEQYF
V: TRBV7-3; D: .; size: .; J: TRBJ1-1; DNA: TGTGCCAGCAGCTTAGCAGGGATTGATGAAGCTTTCTTT; CDR3: CASSLAGIDEAFF
V: TRBV6-5; D: TRBD1; size: .; J: TRBJ2-5; DNA: TGTGCCAGCAGCCCGCAGGGGGATTTTGGAGAGACCCAGTACTTC; CDR3: CASSPQGDFGETQYF
V: TRBV5-1; D: .; size: .; J: TRBJ2-7; DNA: TGCGCCAGCAGCTTTCGACTACCCTCGGACGAGCAGTACTTC; CDR3: CASSFRLPSDEQYF
V: TRBV9; D: .; size: .; J: TRBJ2-3; DNA: TGTGCCAGCAGCGTCAAAGATACGCAGTATTTT; CDR3: CASSVKDTQYF
V: TRBV11-2; D: .; size: .; J: TRBJ1-2; DNA: TGTGCCAGCAGCCAAAATGGGGGGAGAAAGAGGGGCTACACCTTC; CDR3: CASSQNGGRKRGYTF
V: TRBV18; D: TRBD1; size: once; J: TRBJ1-6; DNA: TGTGCCAGCTCTACACTAGGAGGGGGCCGATCACCCCTCCACTTT; CDR3: CASSTLGGGRSPLHF
V: TRBV4-1; D: .; size: .; J: TRBJ1-1; DNA: TGCGCCAGCAGCCAAGGGGGGCTGAGCGGGGTTTCGGCTGAAGCTTTCTTT; CDR3: CASSQGGLSGVSAEAFF
V: TRBV6-1; D: .; size: .; J: TRBJ1-6; DNA: TGTGCCAGCAGTGGAGGGGAGAGGGGCACCTATAATTCACCCCTCCACTTT; CDR3: CASSGGERGTYNSPLHF
V: TRBV19; D: TRBD1; size: .; J: TRBJ1-1; DNA: TGTGCCAGTAAACGGCAGGGGGACACTGAAGCTTTCTTT; CDR3: CASKRQGDTEAFF
V: TRBV12-3/TRBV12-4; D: .; size: once; J: TRBJ2-5; DNA: TGTGCCAGCAGTTTAGGGGGGCAAGAGACCCAGTACTTC; CDR3: CASSLGGQETQYF
V: TRBV5-1; D: TRBD1; size: .; J: TRBJ1-1; DNA: TGCGCCAGCAGCTTCGACAGGGGTTACACTGAAGCTTTCTTT; CDR3: CASSFDRGYTEAFF
V: TRBV24-1; D: .; size: .; J: TRBJ2-2; DNA: TGTGCCACCAGAGGCGGACGGGGGACCGGGGAGCTGTTTTTT; CDR3: CATRGGRGTGELFF
V: TRBV6-5; D: .; size: .; J: TRBJ1-6; DNA: TGTGCCAGCCATCAGGGGCCCTTCAATTCACCCCTCCACTTT; CDR3: CASHQGPFNSPLHF
V: TRBV5-1; D: TRBD1; size: .; J: TRBJ1-2; DNA: TGCGCCAGCAGCCCCGGGACAGCTTCTAACTATGGCTACACCTTC; CDR3: CASSPGTASNYGYTF
V: TRBV10-3; D: .; size: .; J: TRBJ2-5; DNA: TGTGCCATCAGTGTCACTTTTGAAGAGACCCAGTACTTC; CDR3: CAISVTFEETQYF
V: TRBV2; D: TRBD1; size: .; J: TRBJ1-2; DNA: TGTGCCAGCAGTCGACAGGGGGCCCTAGGGGGAGGCTACACCTTC; CDR3: CASSRQGALGGGYTF
V: TRBV11-3; D: TRBD2; size: .; J: TRBJ2-1; DNA: TGTGCCAGCAGCTTAGGGGCTAGCGGGGGCTCCAGCTCCTACAATGAGCAGTTCTTC; CDR3: CASSLGASGGSSSYNEQFF
V: TRBV28; D: .; size: .; J: TRBJ2-2; DNA: TGTGCCAGCAGTTCTACCACTCATCTCTACACCGGGGAGCTGTTTTTT; CDR3: CASSSTTHLYTGELFF